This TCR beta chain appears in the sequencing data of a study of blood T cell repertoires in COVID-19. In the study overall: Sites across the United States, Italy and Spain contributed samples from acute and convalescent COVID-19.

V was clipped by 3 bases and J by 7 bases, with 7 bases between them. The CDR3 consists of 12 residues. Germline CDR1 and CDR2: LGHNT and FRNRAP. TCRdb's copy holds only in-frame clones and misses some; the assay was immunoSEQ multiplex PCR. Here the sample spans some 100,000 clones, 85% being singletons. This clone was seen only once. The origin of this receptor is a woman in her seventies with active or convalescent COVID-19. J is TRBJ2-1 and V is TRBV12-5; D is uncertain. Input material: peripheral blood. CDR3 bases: TGTGCTAGTGGTTTTGGTCAGAATGAGCAGTTCTTC. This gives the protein CASGFGQNEQFF.